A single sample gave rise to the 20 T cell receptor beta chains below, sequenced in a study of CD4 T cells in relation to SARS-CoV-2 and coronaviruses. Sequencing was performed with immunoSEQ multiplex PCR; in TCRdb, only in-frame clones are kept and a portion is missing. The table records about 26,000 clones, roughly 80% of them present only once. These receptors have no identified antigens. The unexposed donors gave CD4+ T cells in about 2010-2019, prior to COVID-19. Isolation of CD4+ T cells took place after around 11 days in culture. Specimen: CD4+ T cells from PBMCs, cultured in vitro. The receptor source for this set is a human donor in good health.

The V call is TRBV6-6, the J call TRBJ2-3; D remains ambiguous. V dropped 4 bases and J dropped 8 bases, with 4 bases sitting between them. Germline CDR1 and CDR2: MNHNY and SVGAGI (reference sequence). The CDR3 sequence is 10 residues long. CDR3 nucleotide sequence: TGTGCCAGCAGTTTCCCTACGCAGTATTTT. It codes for CASSFPTQYF.

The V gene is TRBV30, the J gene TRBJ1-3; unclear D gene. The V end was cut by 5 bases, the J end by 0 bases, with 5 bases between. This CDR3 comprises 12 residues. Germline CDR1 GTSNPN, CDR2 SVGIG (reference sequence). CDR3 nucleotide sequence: TGTGCCTGGGGGGACTCTGGAAACACCATATATTTT. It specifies CAWGDSGNTIYF. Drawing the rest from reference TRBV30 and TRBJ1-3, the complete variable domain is SQTIHQWPATLVQPVGSPLSLECTVEGTSNPNLYWYRQAAGRGLQLLFYSVGIGQISSEVPQNLSASRPQDRQFILSSKKLLLSDSGFYLCAWGDSGNTIYFGEGSWLTVV.

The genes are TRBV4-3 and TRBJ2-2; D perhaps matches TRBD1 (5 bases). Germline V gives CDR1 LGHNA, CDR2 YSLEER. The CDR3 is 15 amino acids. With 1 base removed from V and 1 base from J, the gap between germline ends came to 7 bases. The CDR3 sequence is CASSQADRNTGELFF. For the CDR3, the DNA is TGCGCCAGCAGCCAAGCCGACAGGAACACCGGGGAGCTGTTTTTT.

CDR3 sequence: CASSTGTGMHSGNTIYF. In nucleotides, the CDR3 is TGTGCCAGCAGCACCGGGACAGGGATGCACTCTGGAAACACCATATATTTT. The chain recombines TRBV7-2 with TRBJ1-3; 9 bases map to TRBD1. V lost 5 bases to trimming and J lost 0 bases; unmatched junction nucleotides: 8. Germline CDR1 and CDR2: SGHTA and FQGNSA. The CDR3 is made up of 17 amino acids.

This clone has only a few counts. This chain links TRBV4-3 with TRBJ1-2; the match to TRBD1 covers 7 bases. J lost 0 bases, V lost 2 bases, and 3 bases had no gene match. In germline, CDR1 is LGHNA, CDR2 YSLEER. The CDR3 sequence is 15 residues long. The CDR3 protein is CASSQRTGSNYGYTF. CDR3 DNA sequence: TGCGCCAGCAGCCAACGGACAGGTTCTAACTATGGCTACACCTTC.

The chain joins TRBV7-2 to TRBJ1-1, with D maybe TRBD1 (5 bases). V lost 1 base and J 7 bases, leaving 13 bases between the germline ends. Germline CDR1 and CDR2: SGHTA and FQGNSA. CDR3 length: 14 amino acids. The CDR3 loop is CASSLDRFSDEAFF. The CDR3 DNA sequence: TGTGCCAGCAGCTTAGACAGGTTTAGTGATGAAGCTTTCTTT.

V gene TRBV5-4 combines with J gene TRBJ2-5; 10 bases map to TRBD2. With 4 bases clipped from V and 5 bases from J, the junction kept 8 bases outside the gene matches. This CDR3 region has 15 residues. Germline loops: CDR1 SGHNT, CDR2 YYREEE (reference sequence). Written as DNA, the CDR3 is TGTGCCAGCAGCCGGGGTACTAGCGGGGACGAGACCCAGTACTTC. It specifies CASSRGTSGDETQYF. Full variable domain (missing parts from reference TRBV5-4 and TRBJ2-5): ETGVTQSPTHLIKTRGQQVTLRCSSQSGHNTVSWYQQALGQGPQFIFQYYREEENGRGNFPPRFSGLQFPNYSSELNVNALELDDSALYLCASSRGTSGDETQYFGPGTRLLVL.

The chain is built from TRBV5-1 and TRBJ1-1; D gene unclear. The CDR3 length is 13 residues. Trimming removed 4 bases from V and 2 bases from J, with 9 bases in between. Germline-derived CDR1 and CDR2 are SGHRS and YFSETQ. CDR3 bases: TGCGCCAGCAGCCCTATGACAAACACTGAAGCTTTCTTT. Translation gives CASSPMTNTEAFF.

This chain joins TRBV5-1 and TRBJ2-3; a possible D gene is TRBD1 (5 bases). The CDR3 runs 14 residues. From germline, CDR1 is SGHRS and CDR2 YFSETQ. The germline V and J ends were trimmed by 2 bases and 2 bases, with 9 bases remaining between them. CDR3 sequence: CASSFQGITDTQYF. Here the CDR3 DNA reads TGCGCCAGCAGCTTTCAGGGAATCACAGATACGCAGTATTTT.

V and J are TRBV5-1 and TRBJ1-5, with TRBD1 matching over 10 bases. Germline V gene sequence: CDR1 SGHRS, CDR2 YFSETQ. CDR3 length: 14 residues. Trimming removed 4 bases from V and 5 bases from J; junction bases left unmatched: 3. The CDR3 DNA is TGCGCCAGCAGCCCCGGGACAGGGGATCAGCCCCAGCATTTT. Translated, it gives CASSPGTGDQPQHF.

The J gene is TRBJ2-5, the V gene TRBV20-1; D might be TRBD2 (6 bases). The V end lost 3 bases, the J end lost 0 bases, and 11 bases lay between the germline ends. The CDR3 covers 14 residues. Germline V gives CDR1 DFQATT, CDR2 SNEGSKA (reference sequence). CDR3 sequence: CSASPRDYQETQYF. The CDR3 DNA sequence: TGCAGTGCTAGTCCCCGGGACTACCAAGAGACCCAGTACTTC.

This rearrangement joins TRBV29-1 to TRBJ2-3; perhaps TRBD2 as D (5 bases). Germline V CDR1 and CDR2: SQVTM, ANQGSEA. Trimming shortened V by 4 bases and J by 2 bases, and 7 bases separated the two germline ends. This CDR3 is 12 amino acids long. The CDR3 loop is CSVVDYTDTQYF. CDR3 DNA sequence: TGCAGCGTTGTCGACTACACAGATACGCAGTATTTT.

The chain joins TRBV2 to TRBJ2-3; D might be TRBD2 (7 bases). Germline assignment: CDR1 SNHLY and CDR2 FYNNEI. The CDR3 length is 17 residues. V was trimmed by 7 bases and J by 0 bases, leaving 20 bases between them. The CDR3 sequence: CASTRGHAGASTDTQYF. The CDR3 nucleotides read TGTGCCAGCACCCGGGGGCACGCGGGGGCTAGCACAGATACGCAGTATTTT.

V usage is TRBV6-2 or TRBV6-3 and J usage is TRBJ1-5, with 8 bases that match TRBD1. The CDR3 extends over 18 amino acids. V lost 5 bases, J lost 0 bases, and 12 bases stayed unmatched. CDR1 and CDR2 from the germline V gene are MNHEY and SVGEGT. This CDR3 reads CASSDGQGPFHSNQPQHF. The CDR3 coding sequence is TGTGCCAGCAGTGACGGACAGGGACCTTTTCATAGCAATCAGCCCCAGCATTTT.

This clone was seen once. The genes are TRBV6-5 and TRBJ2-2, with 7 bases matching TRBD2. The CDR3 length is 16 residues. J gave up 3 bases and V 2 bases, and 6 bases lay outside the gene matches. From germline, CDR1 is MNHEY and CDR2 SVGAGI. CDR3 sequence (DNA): TGTGCCAGCAGTTACAACGGGGGGTACTACACCGGGGAGCTGTTTTTT. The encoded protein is CASSYNGGYYTGELFF.

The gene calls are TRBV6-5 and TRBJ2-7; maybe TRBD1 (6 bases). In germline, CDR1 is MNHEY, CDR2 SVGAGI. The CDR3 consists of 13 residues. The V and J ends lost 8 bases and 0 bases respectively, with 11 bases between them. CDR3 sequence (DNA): TGTGCCAGCGCCGGACAGAGCTCCTACGAGCAGTACTTC. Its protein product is CASAGQSSYEQYF.

CDR3 amino acids: CASSYFPGGTDTQYF. The CDR3 region has the DNA TGTGCCAGCAGTTACTTCCCAGGCGGGACAGATACGCAGTATTTT. V usage is TRBV6-5 and J usage is TRBJ2-3; the D gene is possibly TRBD2 (5 bases). Trimming removed 1 base from V and 3 bases from J, with 11 bases in between. This CDR3 has 15 amino acids. The germline V gene has CDR1 MNHEY and CDR2 SVGAGI.

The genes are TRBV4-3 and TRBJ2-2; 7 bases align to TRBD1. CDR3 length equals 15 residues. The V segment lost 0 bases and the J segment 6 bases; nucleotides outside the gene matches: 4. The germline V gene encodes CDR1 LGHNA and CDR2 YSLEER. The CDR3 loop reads CASSQEDRAAGELFF. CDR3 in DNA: TGCGCCAGCAGCCAAGAAGACAGGGCGGCCGGGGAGCTGTTTTTT.

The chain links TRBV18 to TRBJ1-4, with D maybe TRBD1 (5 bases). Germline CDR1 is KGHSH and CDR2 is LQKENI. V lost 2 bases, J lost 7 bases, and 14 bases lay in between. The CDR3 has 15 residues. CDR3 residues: CASSPSRGVGEKLFF. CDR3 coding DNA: TGTGCCAGCTCACCATCCCGGGGCGTCGGTGAAAAACTGTTTTTT.

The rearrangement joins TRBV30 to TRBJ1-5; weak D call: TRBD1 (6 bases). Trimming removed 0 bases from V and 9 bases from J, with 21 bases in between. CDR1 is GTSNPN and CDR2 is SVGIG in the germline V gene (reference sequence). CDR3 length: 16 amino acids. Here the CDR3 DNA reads TGTGCCTGGAGTGTAAAGCAGGGGAGCCTACTAGGGCCCCAGCATTTT. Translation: CAWSVKQGSLLGPQHF.